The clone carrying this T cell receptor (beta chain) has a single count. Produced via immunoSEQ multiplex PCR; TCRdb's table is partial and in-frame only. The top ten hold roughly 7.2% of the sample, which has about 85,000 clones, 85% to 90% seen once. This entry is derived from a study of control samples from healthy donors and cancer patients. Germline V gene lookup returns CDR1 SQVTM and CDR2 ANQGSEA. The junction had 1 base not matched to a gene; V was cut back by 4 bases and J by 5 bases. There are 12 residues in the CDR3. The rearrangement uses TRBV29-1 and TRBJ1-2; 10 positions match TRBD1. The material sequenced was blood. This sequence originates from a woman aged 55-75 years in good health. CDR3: CSVGQGAYGYTF. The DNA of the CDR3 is TGCAGCGTTGGACAGGGGGCATATGGCTACACCTTC.